Following are 8 T cell receptor beta chains from one sample sequenced in a study of T cell changes during pregnancy in multiple sclerosis. Clones were sequenced by immunoSEQ multiplex PCR, and TCRdb holds only the in-frame ones, with some missing. The table has under 80,000 clones, roughly 94% seen once. Specimen: peripheral blood, collected in the third trimester of pregnancy. The receptors here all came from a female donor with multiple sclerosis, enrolled in a pregnancy study.

The chain employs TRBV2 and TRBJ2-7, with 8 bases lining up with TRBD1. The V and J ends lost 7 bases and 0 bases, in that order; junction bases with no gene match: 11. The CDR3 runs 16 residues. Germline CDR1 is SNHLY and CDR2 is FYNNEI. CDR3 bases: TGTGCCAGCAAGGACCCGACAGGGGCTATCTCCTACGAGCAGTACTTC. Translation gives CASKDPTGAISYEQYF. Supplemented by reference TRBV2 and TRBJ2-7, the full variable domain reads EPEVTQTPSHQVTQMGQEVILRCVPISNHLYFYWYRQILGQKVEFLVSFYNNEISEKSEIFDDQFSVERPDGSNFTLKIRSTKLEDSAMYFCASKDPTGAISYEQYFGPGTRLTVT.

The chain carries TRBV19 and TRBJ2-7, with 10 nucleotides matching TRBD1. The V segment lost 3 bases and the J segment 6 bases; nucleotides outside the gene matches: 2. Per the germline V gene, CDR1 is LNHDA and CDR2 is SQIVND (reference sequence). The CDR3 extends over 13 amino acids. CDR3 sequence (DNA): TGTGCCAGTAGTATCGGGACAGGGGCCGAGCAGTACTTC. Translation gives CASSIGTGAEQYF.

The chain couples TRBV4-1 to TRBJ2-3; TRBD2 agrees at 7 bases. This CDR3 is 15 amino acids long. Per germline, CDR1 MGHRA and CDR2 YSYEKL. The trim removed 0 bases at V and 4 bases at J, leaving 4 bases unmatched. CDR3 nucleotides: TGCGCCAGCAGCCAAGACGGGGGGAGGGCAGATACGCAGTATTTT. This sequence encodes CASSQDGGRADTQYF.

The chain combines TRBV6-5 with TRBJ2-5; tentatively, D is TRBD1 (6 bases). Per the germline V gene, CDR1 is MNHEY and CDR2 is SVGAGI. Trimming left V 3 bases short and J 4 bases short, with 15 bases between. The CDR3 sequence is 15 residues long. The CDR3 coding sequence is TGTGCCAGCAGTTATACCCGGACAGTGGGAGAGACCCAGTACTTC. It is translated as CASSYTRTVGETQYF.

The chain links TRBV9 to TRBJ2-3, with D tentatively TRBD2 (6 bases). The CDR3 loop spans 14 amino acids. V was cut by 1 base and J by 5 bases, with 11 bases left in between. Germline V gene lookup returns CDR1 SGDLS and CDR2 YYNGEE. CDR3 in amino acids: CASSVLLARDTQYF. CDR3 nucleotides: TGTGCCAGCAGCGTACTACTAGCCAGAGATACGCAGTATTTT.

This chain's CDR3 is CASRRGRTYGYTF. CDR3 coding DNA: TGTGCCAGCCGAAGGGGGCGGACCTATGGCTACACCTTC. The chain employs TRBV19 and TRBJ1-2; 7 nucleotides agree with TRBD1. CDR1 and CDR2 (germline): LNHDA, SQIVND (reference sequence). The CDR3 totals 13 residues. The V segment lost 9 bases and the J segment 4 bases; nucleotides outside the gene matches: 8.

The V gene is TRBV5-6, the J gene TRBJ1-4, with TRBD1 as a possible D gene (6 bases). The V end was cut by 4 bases, the J end by 4 bases, with 14 bases between. This CDR3 has 15 residues. Germline assignment: CDR1 SGHDT and CDR2 YYEEEE. The CDR3, as DNA: TGTGCCAGCAGCCCCGGGGGGGGGCGTAATGAAAAACTGTTTTTT. As protein: CASSPGGGRNEKLFF.

The chain employs TRBV5-4 and TRBJ1-2; a possible D gene is TRBD1 (5 bases). CDR3 size: 15 residues. Trimming took off 4 bases at V and 4 bases at J, with 17 bases between the two ends. The germline CDR1 and CDR2 sequences are SGHNT and YYREEE (reference sequence). The CDR3 sequence is CASSLGHPPSYGYTF. The CDR3 DNA reads TGTGCCAGCAGCCTCGGACATCCGCCATCCTATGGCTACACCTTC.